This T cell receptor (beta chain) was retrieved from a study of T cells in Graves' hyperthyroidism and ophthalmopathy. Study conclusions and caveats: Most thyroid clonotypes expanded above 0.001 were also detected in blood.

With respect to this clonotype: Its antigen remains unknown.

Researchers took RNA transcripts and amplified the TCR beta CDR3 regions from them. TCR CDR3 underwent first-round RT-PCR with the HTBI primer set. TCRdb re-analysed the multiplex PCR reads in MiXCR, keeping a single row per CDR3 protein. Of 300,000 to 400,000 distinct CDR3 sequences listed, roughly 18% are singletons. Ophthalmopathy patients had moderate-to-severe active disease, CAS ≥3, NOSPECS ≥4, and disease duration under 3 months. Uncontrolled infection, other autoimmune disease, pregnancy or lactation excluded patients. Germline V lookup: CDR1 MNHNS, CDR2 SASEGT. V lost 6 bases, J lost 4 bases, and 13 bases stayed unmatched. CDR3 size: 17 residues.

The clonotype comes from a man between 18 and 29 years old with Graves' ophthalmopathy. This chain uses TRBV6-1 with TRBJ1-2, with 11 positions matching TRBD1. The sample taken for sequencing was blood. The CDR3 spells CASSPTGTGGFVYGYTF. In DNA, the CDR3 is TGTGCCAGCAGCCCTACCGGGACAGGGGGTTTCGTCTATGGCTACACCTTC.